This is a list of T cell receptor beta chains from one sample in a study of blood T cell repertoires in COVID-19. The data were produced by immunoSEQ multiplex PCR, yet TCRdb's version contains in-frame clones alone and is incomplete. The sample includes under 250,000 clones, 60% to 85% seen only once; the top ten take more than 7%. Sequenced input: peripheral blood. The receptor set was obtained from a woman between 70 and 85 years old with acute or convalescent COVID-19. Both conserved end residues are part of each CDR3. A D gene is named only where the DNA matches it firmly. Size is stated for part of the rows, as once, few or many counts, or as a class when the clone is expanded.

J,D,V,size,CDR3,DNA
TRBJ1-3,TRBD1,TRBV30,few,CAWSVPGGTGNTIYF,TGTGCCTGGAGTGTACCAGGGGGCACTGGAAACACCATATATTTT
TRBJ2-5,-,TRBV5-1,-,CASSFSTDQETQYF,TGCGCCAGCAGCTTCTCGACAGACCAAGAGACCCAGTACTTC
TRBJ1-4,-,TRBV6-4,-,CASSDSSATNEKLFF,TGTGCCAGCAGTGACTCGTCAGCAACTAATGAAAAACTGTTTTTT
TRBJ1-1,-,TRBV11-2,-,CASTPGVGNTEAFF,TGTGCCAGCACCCCGGGGGTTGGGAACACTGAAGCTTTCTTT
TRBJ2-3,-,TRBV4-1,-,CASSLLMGTDTQYF,TGCGCCAGCAGCCTCCTAATGGGCACAGATACGCAGTATTTT
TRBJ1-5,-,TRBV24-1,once,CATSGQGLGNQPQHF,TGTGCCACCAGTGGTCAGGGGCTGGGGAATCAGCCCCAGCATTTT
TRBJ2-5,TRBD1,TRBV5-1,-,CASSFEGALETQYF,TGCGCCAGCAGCTTTGAGGGGGCTCTGGAGACCCAGTACTTC
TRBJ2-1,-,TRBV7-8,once,CASSLGRSSFYNEQFF,TGTGCCAGCAGCTTAGGTCGGTCATCCTTTTACAATGAGCAGTTCTTC
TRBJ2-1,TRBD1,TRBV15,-,CATSRDPGQAYNEQFF,TGTGCCACCAGCAGAGACCCGGGACAGGCTTACAATGAGCAGTTCTTC
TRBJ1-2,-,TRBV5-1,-,CASSLDRAGGYTF,TGCGCCAGCAGCTTGGACAGGGCAGGGGGCTACACCTTC
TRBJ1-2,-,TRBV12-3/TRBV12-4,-,CASSLRMYGYTF,TGTGCCAGCAGTTTGCGGATGTATGGCTACACCTTC
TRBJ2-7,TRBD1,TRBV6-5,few,CASRASNQGAYEQYF,TGTGCCAGCAGAGCCAGCAACCAGGGGGCCTACGAGCAGTACTTC
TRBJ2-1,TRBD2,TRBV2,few,CASSRTSGGYNEQFF,TGTGCCAGCAGCCGGACTAGCGGGGGCTACAATGAGCAGTTCTTC
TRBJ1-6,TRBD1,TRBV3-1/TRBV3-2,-,CASSLGTDRQPLHF,TGTGCCAGCAGCCTCGGGACAGACCGACAACCCCTCCACTTT